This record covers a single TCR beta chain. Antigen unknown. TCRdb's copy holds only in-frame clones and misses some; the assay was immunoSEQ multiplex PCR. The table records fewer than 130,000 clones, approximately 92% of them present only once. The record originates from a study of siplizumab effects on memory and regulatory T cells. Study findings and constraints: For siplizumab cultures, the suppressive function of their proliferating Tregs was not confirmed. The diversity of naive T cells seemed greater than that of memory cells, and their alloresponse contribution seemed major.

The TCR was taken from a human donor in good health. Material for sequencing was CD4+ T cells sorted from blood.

CDR3 nucleotide sequence: TGTGCCAGCAGTGATGATTTCACAGATACGCAGTATTTT. It yields the protein CASSDDFTDTQYF. The chain is built from TRBV6-4 and TRBJ2-3; D unclear. Germline lookup yields CDR1 MRHNA and CDR2 SNTAGT. CDR3 length: 13 residues. Trimming cost V 3 bases and J 2 bases, with 6 bases left between them.